This T cell receptor (beta chain) was recovered during a study of blood T cells in healthy people across ages (dated by TCRdb to the mid-2010s). For context, the study as a whole: In model experiments, roughly one uniquely barcoded TCR beta cDNA molecule per two T cells was captured by template switching. To track age-related changes in TCR beta repertoire diversity, the study relied on deep sequencing normalized with unique cDNA molecular identifiers. The donors were divided into four age groups: young (average around 16 years), middle-aged (over 35), aged (roughly 66) and long-lived (about 79). To avoid experimental bias, donors of different ages were spread randomly across the sequencing lanes. For two donors (one aged 18 to 29 and one aged 80 or older), the study analyzed two additional independent replicas of 1 million unique cDNA reads from the same blood draw.

This clonotype was detected ten times or more. No cognate antigen has been identified for it. Per-base qualities were not stored, and no clone one base away is much larger. Trimming takes 5 bases from V and 0 bases from J, and the germline ends sit 4 bases apart. CDR1 and CDR2 are drawn from the germline V gene (reference sequence): DFQATT, SNEGSKA. The CDR3 covers 11 residues, taking in both the cysteine and the phenylalanine. Here the CDR3 DNA is all that survives: 33 bases in frame from base 1. The library was made by 5' RACE. TCRdb records Illumina HiSeq 2500 as the sequencer. A second PCR of roughly 6 to 11 cycles was run with a J-beta primer mix and a sample-barcoded 5' primer. A unique molecular identifier was introduced onto each TCR beta cDNA molecule by a template-switch 5' adaptor carrying 12 random nucleotides. Each sample yielded at least 2.5 million CDR3-containing paired-end reads. All of the RNA was converted into first-strand cDNA using the Mint cDNA synthesis kit, with a TRBC-specific oligonucleotide serving as the primer. All cDNA was treated with uracil-DNA glycosylase and then went through a first 18-cycle PCR with the universal primers M1SS and BC2_uni_R. In the source study's methods: For normalization, 1 million high-quality reads were randomly selected from each sample, with every read carrying a distinct molecular identifier. Reads with shared molecular identifiers were discarded instead of being binned into consensus sequences. MiTCR, with a Q25 quality threshold and the strictest error-elimination algorithm, was used for CDR3 identification, clonotype clustering and error correction. A nonparametric unseen species model with Euler transformation was used to estimate lower-bound total TCR beta diversity. In TCRdb, the public reads were trimmed at Q25 with fastp and aligned with MiXCR, with productive beta chains retained. Every entry covers one CDR3 protein and lists the most common genes and DNA from its rows. These V and J calls derive from TCRdb rather than the authors' analysis. For this sample there are 750,000 to 950,000 distinct CDR3 sequences; around half appear just once. Together, the top ten hold about two fifths of the sample.

General conclusions and limits of the study: The percentage of naive T cells measured by flow cytometry correlated strongly with observed TCR beta diversity. Conclusive comparison of naive and antigen-experienced compartments was prevented by the profiling of bulk unsorted PBMCs. Because donor CMV infection status was unknown, age-related changes in expanded clonotypes were potentially confounded. The long-lived group showed more naive CD4+ T cells, fewer expanded clones and increased TCR diversity than the aged group, suggesting age selection. Observed TCR beta diversity per million T cells fell roughly linearly with age, and a significant reduction was already apparent by age around 44. Estimates of total diversity based on one million sequenced T cells were regarded as lower bounds and as underestimates.

Systemically healthy Caucasian individuals from Russia, over 30 in total and aged about 6 to 95 years, were included as donors. Each donor gave ten milliliters of peripheral blood, collected into EDTA-treated Vacutainer tubes. Ficoll-Paque density-gradient centrifugation was used to isolate PBMCs, with at least 6.5 million per sample. Total RNA was extracted from PBMCs with Trizol reagent, with at least 5 micrograms obtained per sample. For every donor, flow cytometry on a PBMC aliquot measured the percentage of naive CD45RAhigh/CD27high T cells. The sequence links TRBV20-1 to TRBJ1-1, with no confidently assigned D gene. The sample was blood. The sequence derives from a man older than 75 in good health. At the DNA level, the sequence is TGCAGTGCTCCCATGAACACTGAAGCTTTCTTT. Translated, this is CSAPMNTEAFF.